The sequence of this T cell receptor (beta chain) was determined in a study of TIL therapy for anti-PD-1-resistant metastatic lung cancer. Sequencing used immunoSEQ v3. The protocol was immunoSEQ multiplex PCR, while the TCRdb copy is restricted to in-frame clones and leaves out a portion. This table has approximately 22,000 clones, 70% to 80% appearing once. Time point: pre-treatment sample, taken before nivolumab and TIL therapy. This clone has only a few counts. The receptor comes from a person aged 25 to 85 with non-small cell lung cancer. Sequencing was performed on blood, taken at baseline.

The CDR3 sequence: CASSSGTGIVQPQHF. CDR3 nucleotide sequence: TGTGCCAGCAGCTCAGGGACAGGGATTGTACAGCCCCAGCATTTT. The chain couples TRBV5-6 to TRBJ1-5; 9 bases align to TRBD1. CDR3 length: 15 residues. The trim removed 3 bases at V and 7 bases at J, leaving 8 bases unmatched. Germline CDR1 SGHDT, CDR2 YYEEEE. Together with reference TRBV5-6 and TRBJ1-5, the CDR3 gives the full variable domain: DAGVTQSPTHLIKTRGQQVTLRCSPKSGHDTVSWYQQALGQGPQFIFQYYEEEERQRGNFPDRFSGHQFPNYSSELNVNALLLGDSALYLCASSSGTGIVQPQHFGDGTRLSIL.